This T cell receptor beta chain was identified during a study of T cell repertoires in cytomegalovirus infection (dated by TCRdb to about 2019). General notes on the study: Peptide stimulations targeted recently identified HLA-C-restricted CMV epitopes, whose presentation resists viral immunomodulation, together with well-studied HLA-B-restricted epitopes. Donor HLA type was relevant to the analysis, because carriage of CMV infection together with the matching HLA type was indicated by public TCR beta signatures.

The reads were generated on an Illumina HiSeq 1500. TCRdb reran the public reads through fastp at Q25 and MiXCR, keeping productive beta chains. Records with the same CDR3 protein are collapsed into one entry carrying the most frequent genes and DNA. This sample is represented by approximately 120,000 distinct CDR3 sequences; about 30% of them were singletons. The biggest ten clones account for approximately 78% of the sample. What this sample's treatment or condition label stands for: in vitro stimulation with specific CMV peptide epitopes to enrich CMV-specific T cells. This clonotype was seen ten or more times. Its antigen remains unidentified. Base qualities are not provided; no much larger clone lies one nucleotide away. On the study overall, not on this receptor specifically: Carriers of CMV infection plus the relevant HLA type were discriminated by the cumulative frequency of public TCR beta family members in the study cohort and in an independent roughly 340-donor cohort. In the ex vivo response, HLA-C-restricted CMV-specific TCR beta clonotypes were dominant, and in two of eight donors the single most frequent clonotype came from this HLA-C-restricted group.

Spanning cysteine to phenylalanine, the CDR3 consists of 14 amino acids. The only DNA kept is the CDR3, 42 bases in frame from the first base. V sheds 4 bases and J sheds 7 bases, leaving 14 bases between their ends. The germline V gene yields MGHRA for CDR1 and YSYEKL for CDR2. The specimen comprised CD8+ T cells from cultured PBMCs, sampled from culture after CMV antigen stimulation. The V and J genes are TRBV4-1 and TRBJ1-5; the D segment could be TRBD1, given 5 matching bases. The TCR originated in a human donor in good health (CMV status not recorded). Some clones in this sample may be carry-over from other donors' samples. The DNA is as follows: TGCGCCAGCAGCCCTGAACCGGGGGTACAGCCCCAGCATTTT. This yields the protein CASSPEPGVQPQHF.